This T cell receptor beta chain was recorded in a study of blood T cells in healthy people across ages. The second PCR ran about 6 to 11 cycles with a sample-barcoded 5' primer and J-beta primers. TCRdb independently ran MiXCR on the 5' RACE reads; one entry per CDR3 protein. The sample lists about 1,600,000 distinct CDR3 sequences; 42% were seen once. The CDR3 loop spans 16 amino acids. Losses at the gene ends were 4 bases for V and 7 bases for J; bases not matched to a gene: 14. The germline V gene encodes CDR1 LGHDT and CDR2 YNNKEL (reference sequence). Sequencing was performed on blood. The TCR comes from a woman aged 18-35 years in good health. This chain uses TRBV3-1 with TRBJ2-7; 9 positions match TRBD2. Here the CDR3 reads CASSRSSGSFYNEQYF. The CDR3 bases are TGTGCCAGCAGCCGTAGTAGCGGGAGCTTCTACAATGAGCAGTACTTC.